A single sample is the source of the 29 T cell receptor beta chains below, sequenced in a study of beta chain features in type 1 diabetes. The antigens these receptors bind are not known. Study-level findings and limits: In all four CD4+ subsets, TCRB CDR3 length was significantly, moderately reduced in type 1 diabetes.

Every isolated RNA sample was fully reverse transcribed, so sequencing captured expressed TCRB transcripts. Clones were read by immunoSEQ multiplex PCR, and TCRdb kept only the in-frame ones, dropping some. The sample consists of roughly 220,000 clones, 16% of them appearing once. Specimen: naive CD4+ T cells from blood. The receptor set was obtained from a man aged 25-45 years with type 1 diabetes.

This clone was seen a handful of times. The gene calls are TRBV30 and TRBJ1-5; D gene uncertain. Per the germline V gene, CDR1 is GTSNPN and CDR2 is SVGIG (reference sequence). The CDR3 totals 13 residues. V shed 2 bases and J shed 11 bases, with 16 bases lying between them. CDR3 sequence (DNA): TGTGCCTGGAGTACCCAGAGTGGACCGACCCAGCATTTT. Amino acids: CAWSTQSGPTQHF.

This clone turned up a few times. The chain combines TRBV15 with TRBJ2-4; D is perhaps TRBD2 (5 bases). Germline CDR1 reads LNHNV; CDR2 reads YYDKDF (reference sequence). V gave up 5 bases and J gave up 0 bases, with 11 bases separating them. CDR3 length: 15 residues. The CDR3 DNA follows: TGTGCCACCAGCGGTCTAGCTATAGCCAAAAACATTCAGTACTTC. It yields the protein CATSGLAIAKNIQYF.

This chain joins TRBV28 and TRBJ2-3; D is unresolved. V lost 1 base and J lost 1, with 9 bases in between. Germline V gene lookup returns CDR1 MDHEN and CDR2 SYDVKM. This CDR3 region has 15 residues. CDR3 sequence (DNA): TGTGCCAGCAGTTTATCCGGGCAGGGCACAGATACGCAGTATTTT. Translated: CASSLSGQGTDTQYF. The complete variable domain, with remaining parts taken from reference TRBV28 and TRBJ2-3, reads DVKVTQSSRYLVKRTGEKVFLECVQDMDHENMFWYRQDPGLGLRLIYFSYDVKMKEKGDIPEGYSVSREKKERFSLILESASTNQTSMYLCASSLSGQGTDTQYFGPGTRLTVL.

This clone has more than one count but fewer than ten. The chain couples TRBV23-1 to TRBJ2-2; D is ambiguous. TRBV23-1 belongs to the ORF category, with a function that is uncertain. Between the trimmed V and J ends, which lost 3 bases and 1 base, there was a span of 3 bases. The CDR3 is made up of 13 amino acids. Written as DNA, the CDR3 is TGCGCCAGCAGTCAGGGGAACACCGGGGAGCTGTTTTTT. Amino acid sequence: CASSQGNTGELFF.

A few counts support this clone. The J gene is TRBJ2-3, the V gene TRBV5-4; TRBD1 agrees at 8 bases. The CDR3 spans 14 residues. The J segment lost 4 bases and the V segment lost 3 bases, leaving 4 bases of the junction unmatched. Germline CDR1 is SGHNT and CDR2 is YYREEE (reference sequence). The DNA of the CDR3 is TGTGCCAGCAGCTCAGGACAGGGTTCAGATACGCAGTATTTT. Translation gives CASSSGQGSDTQYF.

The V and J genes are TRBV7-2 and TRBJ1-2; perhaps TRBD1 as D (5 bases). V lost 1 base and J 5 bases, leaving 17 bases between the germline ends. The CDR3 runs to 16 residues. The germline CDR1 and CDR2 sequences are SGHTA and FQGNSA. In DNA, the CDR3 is TGTGCCAGCAGCTTAGATCGCGCAGGGTCGGGGTATGGCTACACCTTC. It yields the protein CASSLDRAGSGYGYTF.

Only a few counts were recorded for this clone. CDR3 in DNA: TGTGCCAGCAGCTTAGCTCGAGCGGGTTCCTACGAGCAGTACTTC. It translates to CASSLARAGSYEQYF. This sequence joins TRBV7-2 and TRBJ2-7; D may be TRBD2 (6 bases). CDR3 length: 15 amino acids. V shed 0 bases and J shed 1 base, with 10 bases lying between them. The germline V gene encodes CDR1 SGHTA and CDR2 FQGNSA.

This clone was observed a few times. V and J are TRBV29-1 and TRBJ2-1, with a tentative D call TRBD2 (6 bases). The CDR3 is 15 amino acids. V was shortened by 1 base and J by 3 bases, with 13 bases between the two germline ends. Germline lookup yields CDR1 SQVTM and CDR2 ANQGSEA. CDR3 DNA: TGCAGCGTTGAAGTAAATAGCGGATACTACAATGAGCAGTTCTTC. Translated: CSVEVNSGYYNEQFF.

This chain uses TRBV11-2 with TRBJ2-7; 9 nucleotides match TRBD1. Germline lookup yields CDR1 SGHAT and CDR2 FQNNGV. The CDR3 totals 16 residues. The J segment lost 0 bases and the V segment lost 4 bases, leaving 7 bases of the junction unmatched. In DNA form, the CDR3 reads TGTGCCAGCAGCTCTAACAGGGGGCGAAGCTCCTACGAGCAGTACTTC. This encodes CASSSNRGRSSYEQYF.

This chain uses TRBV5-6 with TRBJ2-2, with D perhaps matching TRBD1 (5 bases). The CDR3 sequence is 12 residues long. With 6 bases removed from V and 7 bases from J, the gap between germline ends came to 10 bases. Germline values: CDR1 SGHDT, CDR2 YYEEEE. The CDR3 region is CASNQQVGELFF. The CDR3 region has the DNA TGTGCCAGCAACCAACAGGTCGGGGAGCTGTTTTTT.

This CDR3 is CASSQAGTSGVNEQFF. The CDR3 nucleotides read TGCGCCAGCAGCCAAGCCGGGACTAGCGGTGTCAATGAGCAGTTCTTC. V and J are TRBV4-1 and TRBJ2-1; 11 bases agree with TRBD2. The CDR3 has 16 residues. J was trimmed by 6 bases and V by 1 base; bases with no gene match: 5. The germline CDR1 and CDR2 sequences are MGHRA and YSYEKL.

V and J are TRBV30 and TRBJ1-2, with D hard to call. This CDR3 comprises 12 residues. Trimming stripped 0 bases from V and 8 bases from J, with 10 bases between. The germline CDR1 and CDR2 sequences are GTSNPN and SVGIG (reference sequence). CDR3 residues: CAWSVFGRGYTF. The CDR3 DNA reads TGTGCCTGGAGTGTTTTCGGGCGCGGCTACACCTTC.

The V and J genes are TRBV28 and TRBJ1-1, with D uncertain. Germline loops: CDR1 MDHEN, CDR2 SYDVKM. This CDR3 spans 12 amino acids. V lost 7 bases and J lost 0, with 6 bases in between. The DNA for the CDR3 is TGTGCCAGCACCGGGGTGAACACTGAAGCTTTCTTT. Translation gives CASTGVNTEAFF.

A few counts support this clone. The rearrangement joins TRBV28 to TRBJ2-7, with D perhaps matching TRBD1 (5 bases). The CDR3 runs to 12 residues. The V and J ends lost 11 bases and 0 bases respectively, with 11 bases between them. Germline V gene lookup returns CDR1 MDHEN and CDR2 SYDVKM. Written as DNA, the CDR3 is TGTGCCTCAAGACAGACCTCCTACGAGCAGTACTTC. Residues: CASRQTSYEQYF.

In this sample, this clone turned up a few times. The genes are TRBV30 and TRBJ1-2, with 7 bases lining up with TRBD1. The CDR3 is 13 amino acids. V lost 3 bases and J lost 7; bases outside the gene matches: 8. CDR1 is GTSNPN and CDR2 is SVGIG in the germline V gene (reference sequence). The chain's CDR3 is CAWRQTGSGGYTF. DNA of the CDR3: TGTGCCTGGAGACAGACAGGGTCGGGTGGCTACACCTTC.

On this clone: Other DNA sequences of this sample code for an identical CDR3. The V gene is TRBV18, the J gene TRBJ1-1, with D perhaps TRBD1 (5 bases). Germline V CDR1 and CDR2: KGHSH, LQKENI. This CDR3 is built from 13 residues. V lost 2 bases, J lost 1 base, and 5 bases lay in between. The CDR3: CASSPRGNTEAFF. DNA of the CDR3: TGTGCCAGCTCACCAAGGGGGAACACTGAAGCTTTCTTT.

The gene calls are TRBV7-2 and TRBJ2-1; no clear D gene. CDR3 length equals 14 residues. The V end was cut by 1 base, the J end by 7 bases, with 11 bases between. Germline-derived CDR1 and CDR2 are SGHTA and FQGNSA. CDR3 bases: TGTGCCAGCAGCTTAGTGATACAGAGTAATGAGCAGTTCTTC. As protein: CASSLVIQSNEQFF.

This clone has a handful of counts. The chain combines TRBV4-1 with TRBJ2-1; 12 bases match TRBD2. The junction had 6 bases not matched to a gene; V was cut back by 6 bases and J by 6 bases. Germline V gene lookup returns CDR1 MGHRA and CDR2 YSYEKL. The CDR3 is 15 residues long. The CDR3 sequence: CASRQLAGGPNEQFF. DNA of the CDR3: TGCGCCAGCAGGCAGCTAGCGGGAGGGCCCAATGAGCAGTTCTTC.

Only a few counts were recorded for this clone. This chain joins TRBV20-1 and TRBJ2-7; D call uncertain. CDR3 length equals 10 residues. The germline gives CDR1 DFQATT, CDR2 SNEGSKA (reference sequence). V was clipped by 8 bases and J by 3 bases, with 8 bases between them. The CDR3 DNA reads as TGCAGTCCACACCGCTACGAGCAGTACTTC. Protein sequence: CSPHRYEQYF.

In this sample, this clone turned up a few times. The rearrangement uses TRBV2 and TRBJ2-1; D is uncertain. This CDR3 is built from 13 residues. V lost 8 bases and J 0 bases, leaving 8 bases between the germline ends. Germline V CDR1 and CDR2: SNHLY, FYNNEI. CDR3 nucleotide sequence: TGTGCCAGCTGGGAAAGCTCCTACAATGAGCAGTTCTTC. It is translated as CASWESSYNEQFF.

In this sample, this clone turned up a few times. CDR3 amino acids: CASRARVAYEQYF. DNA of the CDR3: TGTGCCAGCAGGGCCAGGGTGGCCTACGAGCAGTACTTC. The chain recombines TRBV7-2 with TRBJ2-7, with D possibly being TRBD1 (5 bases). The V gene's germline CDR1 is SGHTA and CDR2 FQGNSA. Trimming took off 6 bases at V and 2 bases at J, with 11 bases between the two ends. The CDR3 extends over 13 amino acids.

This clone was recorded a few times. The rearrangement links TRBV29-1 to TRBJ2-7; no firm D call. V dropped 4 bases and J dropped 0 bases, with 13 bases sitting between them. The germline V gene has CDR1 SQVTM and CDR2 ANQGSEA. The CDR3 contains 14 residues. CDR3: CSVGIRWDSYEQYF. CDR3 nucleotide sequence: TGCAGCGTTGGGATAAGGTGGGACTCCTACGAGCAGTACTTC.

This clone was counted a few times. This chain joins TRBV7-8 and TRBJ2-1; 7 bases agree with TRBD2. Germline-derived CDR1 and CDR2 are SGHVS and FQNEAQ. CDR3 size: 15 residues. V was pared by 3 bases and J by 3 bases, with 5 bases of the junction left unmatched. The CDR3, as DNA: TGTGCCAGCAGCTTTCGGCGGGAGCGCTACAATGAGCAGTTCTTC. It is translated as CASSFRRERYNEQFF.

CDR3 protein: CASSLSVGIYEQYF. Written as DNA, the CDR3 is TGTGCCAGCAGTTTATCCGTGGGGATCTACGAGCAGTACTTC. V is TRBV28 and J is TRBJ2-7; D ambiguous. Trimming pared 1 base from V and 3 bases from J, leaving 10 bases between. This CDR3 has 14 amino acids. Germline CDR1 and CDR2: MDHEN and SYDVKM.

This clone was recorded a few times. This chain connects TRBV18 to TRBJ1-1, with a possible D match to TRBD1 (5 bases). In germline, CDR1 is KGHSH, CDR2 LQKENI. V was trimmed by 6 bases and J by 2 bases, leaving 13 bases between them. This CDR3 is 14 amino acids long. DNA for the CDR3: TGTGCCAGCTCTCCCGGGGCGACTAACACTGAAGCTTTCTTT. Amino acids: CASSPGATNTEAFF.

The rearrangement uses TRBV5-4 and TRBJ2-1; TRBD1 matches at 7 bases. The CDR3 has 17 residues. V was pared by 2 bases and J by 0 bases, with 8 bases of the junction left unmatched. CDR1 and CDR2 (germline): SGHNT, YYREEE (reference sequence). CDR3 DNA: TGTGCCAGCAGCTTCAAGGGGGCCCCGAGCTCCTACAATGAGCAGTTCTTC. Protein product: CASSFKGAPSSYNEQFF.

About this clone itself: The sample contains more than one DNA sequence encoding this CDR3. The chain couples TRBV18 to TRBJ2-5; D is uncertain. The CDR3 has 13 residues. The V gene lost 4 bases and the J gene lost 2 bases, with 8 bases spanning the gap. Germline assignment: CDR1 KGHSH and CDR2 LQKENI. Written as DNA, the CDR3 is TGTGCCAGCTCACTACAAGGGCAAGAGACCCAGTACTTC. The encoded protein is CASSLQGQETQYF.

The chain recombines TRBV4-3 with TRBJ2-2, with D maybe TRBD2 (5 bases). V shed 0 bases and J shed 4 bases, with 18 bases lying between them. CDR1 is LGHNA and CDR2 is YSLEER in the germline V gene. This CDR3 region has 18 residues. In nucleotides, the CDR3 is TGCGCCAGCAGCCAAGAAGTATCGAGGGATTATTCCACCGGGGAGCTGTTTTTT. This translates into CASSQEVSRDYSTGELFF.

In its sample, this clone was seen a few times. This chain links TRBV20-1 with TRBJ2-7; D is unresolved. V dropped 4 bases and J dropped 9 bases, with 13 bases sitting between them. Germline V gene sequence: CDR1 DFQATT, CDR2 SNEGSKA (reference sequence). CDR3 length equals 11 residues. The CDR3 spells CSATKELPQYF. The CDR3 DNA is TGCAGTGCTACCAAGGAACTACCGCAGTACTTC.